The 16 T cell receptor beta chains in this list originate from one sample, sequenced in a study of blood T cell repertoires in COVID-19. Generated by immunoSEQ multiplex PCR, the TCRdb table keeps only in-frame clones and is missing some. The sample consists of tens of thousands of clones, roughly four fifths of them appearing once. The material sequenced was peripheral blood. These receptors originate from a middle-aged man with acute or convalescent COVID-19.

The CDR3 DNA sequence: TGCAGTGCGGCCGACAGGGGCGAGCAGTACTTC. It encodes CSAADRGEQYF. The V and J genes are TRBV20-1 and TRBJ2-7, with 8 nucleotides matching TRBD1. The CDR3 totals 11 residues. Germline V lookup: CDR1 DFQATT, CDR2 SNEGSKA (reference sequence). V shed 6 bases and J 6 bases; nucleotides not matched to a gene: 4.

This clone was seen a single time. In DNA, the CDR3 is TGTGCCAGCAGCTTTCGGACAGCGCAGGGAGAGCAGTACTTC. Its protein product is CASSFRTAQGEQYF. The V gene is TRBV6-5, the J gene TRBJ2-7, with D possibly TRBD1 on 6 matching bases. CDR1 and CDR2 (germline): MNHEY, SVGAGI. V was shortened by 6 bases and J by 7 bases, with 19 bases between the two germline ends. The CDR3 extends over 14 amino acids.

CDR3 sequence reads: CASSQQGVVEQFF. In nucleotides, the CDR3 is TGTGCCAGCTCACAGCAGGGCGTGGTGGAGCAGTTCTTC. The chain is built from TRBV18 and TRBJ2-1, with D perhaps TRBD1 (5 bases). The CDR3 is 13 residues long. CDR1 is KGHSH, CDR2 LQKENI, per germline. Trimming removed 4 bases at V and 10 bases at J, with 14 bases between.

This rearrangement joins TRBV19 to TRBJ2-7; 8 bases agree with TRBD1. J lost 1 base, V lost 6 bases, and 8 bases had no gene match. Germline CDR1 LNHDA, CDR2 SQIVND (reference sequence). The CDR3 is made up of 15 amino acids. This CDR3 is CASSLAGTGSYEQYF. The CDR3 DNA reads as TGTGCCAGTAGCTTAGCCGGGACAGGATCCTACGAGCAGTACTTC.

The rearrangement links TRBV2 to TRBJ1-1, with 10 bases matching TRBD1. After removal of 4 bases from V and 2 bases from J, the junction contained 7 bases not matched to a gene. CDR1 is SNHLY, CDR2 FYNNEI, per germline. CDR3 size: 16 residues. The CDR3, as DNA: TGTGCCAGCAGTGTCCGGGACAGGGGCTATAACACTGAAGCTTTCTTT. Translated: CASSVRDRGYNTEAFF. Complete variable domain (other parts from reference TRBV2 and TRBJ1-1): EPEVTQTPSHQVTQMGQEVILRCVPISNHLYFYWYRQILGQKVEFLVSFYNNEISEKSEIFDDQFSVERPDGSNFTLKIRSTKLEDSAMYFCASSVRDRGYNTEAFFGQGTRLTVV.

The chain has TRBV5-8 and TRBJ2-3, with a tentative D call TRBD1 (5 bases). Germline CDR1 SGHTS, CDR2 YDEGEE. This CDR3 has 15 amino acids. Trimming pared 1 base from V and 0 bases from J, leaving 9 bases between. CDR3 in DNA: TGTGCCAGCAGCTTGAGGGGTACTAGCACAGATACGCAGTATTTT. Amino acids: CASSLRGTSTDTQYF.

This clone turned up a few times. This sequence joins TRBV30 and TRBJ1-1, with D uncertain. V shed 0 bases and J shed 0 bases, with 5 bases lying between them. The length of the CDR3 is 13 residues. From germline, CDR1 is GTSNPN and CDR2 SVGIG (reference sequence). CDR3 protein: CAWSVTVNTEAFF. CDR3 coding DNA: TGTGCCTGGAGTGTCACGGTGAACACTGAAGCTTTCTTT.

This sequence joins TRBV2 and TRBJ2-2; 9 nucleotides match TRBD2. In germline, CDR1 is SNHLY, CDR2 FYNNEI. V shed 6 bases and J 3 bases; nucleotides not matched to a gene: 2. CDR3 size: 14 residues. The CDR3 DNA reads TGTGCCAGCAGCAGACTAGCGGACACCGGGGAGCTGTTTTTT. Translation: CASSRLADTGELFF. Based on the CDR3 plus reference TRBV2 and TRBJ2-2, the full variable domain is EPEVTQTPSHQVTQMGQEVILRCVPISNHLYFYWYRQILGQKVEFLVSFYNNEISEKSEIFDDQFSVERPDGSNFTLKIRSTKLEDSAMYFCASSRLADTGELFFGEGSRLTVL.

J is TRBJ2-2 and V is TRBV5-4, with D maybe TRBD1 (6 bases). The CDR3 consists of 13 residues. Trimming removed 0 bases from V and 7 bases from J, with 7 bases in between. The germline V gene encodes CDR1 SGHNT and CDR2 YYREEE (reference sequence). In nucleotides, the CDR3 is TGTGCCAGCAGCTTGGGAGGGGGCGGGGAGCTGTTTTTT. This translates into CASSLGGGGELFF.

Only one count was recorded for this clone. The rearrangement joins TRBV6-4 to TRBJ2-3; TRBD2 matches 7 bases. This CDR3 contains 16 residues. Looked up from germline, CDR1 is MRHNA and CDR2 is SNTAGT. V lost 2 bases to trimming and J lost 2 bases; unmatched junction nucleotides: 7. CDR3 bases: TGTGCCAGCAGTGACCTGAGCAGCGGGGACACAGATACGCAGTATTTT. Encoded protein: CASSDLSSGDTDTQYF.

The V and J genes are TRBV3-1 (or the pseudogene TRBV3-2) and TRBJ2-1; 9 bases match TRBD2. This CDR3 region has 17 residues. V shed 3 bases and J 4 bases; nucleotides not matched to a gene: 10. CDR1 LGHDT and CDR2 YNNKEL come from the germline V gene (reference sequence). CDR3 sequence (DNA): TGTGCCAGCAGCCAGGTCCCCGTGACTAGCGGATACAATGAGCAGTTCTTC. Amino acid sequence: CASSQVPVTSGYNEQFF.

Remarks on this clone: At the DNA level, this CDR3 is encoded by other sequences in the same sample as well. The chain is built from TRBV29-1 and TRBJ1-1; 11 positions agree with TRBD1. The germline V gene encodes CDR1 SQVTM and CDR2 ANQGSEA. V lost 4 bases, J lost 5 bases, and 9 bases stayed unmatched. The CDR3 contains 15 residues. The CDR3 loop is CSVGGTGGQGTEAFF. CDR3 nucleotide sequence: TGCAGCGTTGGGGGGACAGGGGGACAGGGGACTGAAGCTTTCTTT.

The chain employs TRBV5-4 and TRBJ1-3; 9 bases match TRBD1. The CDR3 is made up of 16 amino acids. Germline CDR1 SGHNT, CDR2 YYREEE (reference sequence). Trimming took 3 bases from V and 0 from J; bases not matched to a gene: 4. CDR3: CASSSGDRASGNTIYF. The CDR3, as DNA: TGTGCCAGCAGCTCCGGGGACAGGGCCTCTGGAAACACCATATATTTT.

The CDR3, as DNA: TGTGCCAGCAGTGAAAGGGACAGGGCCTATGGCTACACCTTC. Encoded protein: CASSERDRAYGYTF. The V gene is TRBV6-1, the J gene TRBJ1-2; 9 bases match TRBD1. Unmatched junction bases numbered 2, after V lost 2 bases and J lost 4 bases. The CDR3 loop spans 14 amino acids. Germline assignment: CDR1 MNHNS and CDR2 SASEGT.

The J gene is TRBJ2-5, the V gene TRBV7-6; 8 positions match TRBD1. Germline CDR1 is SGHVS and CDR2 is FNYEAQ. V lost 5 bases to trimming and J lost 5 bases; unmatched junction nucleotides: 13. The CDR3 spans 16 residues. The CDR3 spells CASSQLQGDPRETQYF. The CDR3 bases are TGTGCCAGCAGCCAATTACAGGGGGACCCAAGGGAGACCCAGTACTTC. The whole variable domain, filled in from reference TRBV7-6 and TRBJ2-5, reads GAGVSQSPRYKVTKRGQDVALRCDPISGHVSLYWYRQALGQGPEFLTYFNYEAQQDKSGLPNDRFSAERPEGSISTLTIQRTEQRDSAMYRCASSQLQGDPRETQYFGPGTRLLVL.

The chain couples TRBV2 to TRBJ2-7; tentative D call: TRBD1 (6 bases). This CDR3 comprises 12 residues. Germline CDR1 SNHLY, CDR2 FYNNEI. Trimming left V 8 bases short and J 2 bases short, with 10 bases between. The CDR3 sequence: CASSGQTYEQYF. The CDR3 nucleotides read TGTGCCAGCTCTGGACAGACCTACGAGCAGTACTTC.